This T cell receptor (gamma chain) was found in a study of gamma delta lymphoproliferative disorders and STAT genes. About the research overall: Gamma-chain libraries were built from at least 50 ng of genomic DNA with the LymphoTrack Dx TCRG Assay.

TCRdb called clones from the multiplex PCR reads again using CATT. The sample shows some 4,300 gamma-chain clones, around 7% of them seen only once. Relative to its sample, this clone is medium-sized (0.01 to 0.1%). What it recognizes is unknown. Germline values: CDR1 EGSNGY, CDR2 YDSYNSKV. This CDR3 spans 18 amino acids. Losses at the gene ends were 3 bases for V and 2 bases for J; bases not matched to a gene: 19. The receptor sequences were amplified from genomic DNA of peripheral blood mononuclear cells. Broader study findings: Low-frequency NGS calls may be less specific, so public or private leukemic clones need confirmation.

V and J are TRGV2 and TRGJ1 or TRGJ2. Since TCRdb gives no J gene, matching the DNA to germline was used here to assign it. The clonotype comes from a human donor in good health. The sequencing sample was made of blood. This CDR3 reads CATWDCSWDYPDYYKKLF. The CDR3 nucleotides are TGTGCCACCTGGGACTGCTCATGGGACTACCCGGATTATTATAAGAAACTCTTT.